Sequencing of this T cell receptor (beta chain) was carried out in a study of blood T cell repertoires in COVID-19. Study summary: COVID-19 samples, acute and convalescent, were from the United States, Italy and Spain.

Data came from immunoSEQ multiplex PCR; TCRdb stores just in-frame clones and leaves some out. This table holds approximately 60,000 clones, more than 60% found once. The receptor was derived from a human donor in a cohort sampled during active COVID-19. Sequencing was carried out using peripheral blood.

DNA of the CDR3: TGTGCCAGCAGCTCTCCGCTAGCGTACTACAATGAGCAGTTCTTC. Protein: CASSSPLAYYNEQFF. This chain links TRBV5-6 with TRBJ2-1; D is possibly TRBD2 (6 bases). The CDR3 extends over 15 amino acids. The germline V gene has CDR1 SGHDT and CDR2 YYEEEE. Deletions cut 3 bases from V and 3 bases from J, with 13 bases between.